The next 22 T cell receptor beta chains were all read from a single sample in a study of CD8 T cell repertoires and HIV-1 epitope variants. Measured with immunoSEQ multiplex PCR; TCRdb has only the in-frame clones, and not every one. Among some 87,000 clones listed, 70% to 75% were seen once. Source material: uncultured baseline CD8+ T cells from peripheral blood mononuclear cells (PBMCs). All receptors derive from a male donor with HIV.

A few counts support this clone. The chain combines TRBV5-1 with TRBJ2-3; tentatively, D is TRBD1 (5 bases). CDR3 length: 15 residues. With 2 bases removed from V and 0 bases from J, the gap between germline ends came to 10 bases. Germline-derived CDR1 and CDR2 are SGHRS and YFSETQ. The CDR3 DNA reads as TGCGCCAGCAGCTTAGGACATCCTAGCACAGATACGCAGTATTTT. Its protein product is CASSLGHPSTDTQYF. Full variable domain (missing parts from reference TRBV5-1 and TRBJ2-3): KAGVTQTPRYLIKTRGQQVTLSCSPISGHRSVSWYQQTPGQGLQFLFEYFSETQRNKGNFPGRFSGRQFSNSRSEMNVSTLELGDSALYLCASSLGHPSTDTQYFGPGTRLTVL.

This chain connects TRBV6-1 to TRBJ2-7; 10 nucleotides line up with TRBD1. The CDR3 is 14 amino acids. The V gene's germline CDR1 is MNHNS and CDR2 SASEGT. The J segment lost 2 bases and the V segment lost 6 bases, leaving 4 bases of the junction unmatched. CDR3 nucleotides: TGTGCCAGCAGCGTTGGGACAGGGGCCTACGAGCAGTACTTC. Amino acid sequence: CASSVGTGAYEQYF.

This clone showed up just a few times. In the same sample, other DNA sequences code for this CDR3. V and J are TRBV7-8 and TRBJ1-5, with 8 bases lining up with TRBD1. The V segment lost 3 bases and the J segment 2 bases; nucleotides outside the gene matches: 3. The germline CDR1 and CDR2 sequences are SGHVS and FQNEAQ. This CDR3 spans 15 amino acids. The CDR3 sequence is CASSFGQGGNQPQHF. For the CDR3, the DNA is TGTGCCAGCAGCTTTGGACAGGGAGGCAATCAGCCCCAGCATTTT.

The chain employs TRBV19 and TRBJ2-3, with TRBD2 matching over 7 bases. The CDR3 contains 14 residues. Losses at the gene ends were 7 bases for V and 1 base for J; bases not matched to a gene: 5. Germline V gives CDR1 LNHDA, CDR2 SQIVND (reference sequence). The DNA for the CDR3 is TGTGCCAGTAAACCGCGGGAGCGCACAGATACGCAGTATTTT. This codes for CASKPRERTDTQYF.

J is TRBJ2-5 and V is TRBV14, with D uncertain. Trimming cost V 3 bases and J 2 bases, with 10 bases left between them. The V gene's germline CDR1 is SGHDN and CDR2 FVKESK. The CDR3 consists of 14 residues. CDR3 loop: CASSHLTAQETQYF. The CDR3 DNA reads TGTGCCAGCAGCCACCTGACCGCACAAGAGACCCAGTACTTC.

This clone appeared once. V usage is TRBV10-3 and J usage is TRBJ1-5; D not certain. Germline V gene data show CDR1 as ENHRY and CDR2 as SYGVKD. The CDR3 is 15 amino acids. V was clipped by 6 bases and J by 5 bases, with 17 bases between them. The DNA of the CDR3 is TGTGCCATCAGAGGAACTCTCCTGGGCGATCAGCCCCAGCATTTT. It yields the protein CAIRGTLLGDQPQHF.

This chain links TRBV28 with TRBJ1-2; D gene ambiguous. CDR3 size: 13 residues. V lost 3 bases and J lost 2, with 7 bases in between. Germline V lookup: CDR1 MDHEN, CDR2 SYDVKM. The CDR3 here is CASSFSTNYGYTF. CDR3 in DNA: TGTGCCAGCAGTTTTAGCACGAACTATGGCTACACCTTC.

This rearrangement joins TRBV7-2 to TRBJ1-2; D unclear. V was cut by 5 bases and J by 5 bases, with 12 bases left in between. This CDR3 spans 13 amino acids. Germline CDR1 reads SGHTA; CDR2 reads FQGNSA. The chain's CDR3 is CASSLPQAYGYTF. For the CDR3, the DNA is TGTGCCAGCAGCCTTCCTCAGGCGTATGGCTACACCTTC.

The chain uses TRBV5-8 and TRBJ2-7; a possible D gene is TRBD1 (6 bases). The CDR3 has 15 residues. The V end lost 0 bases, the J end lost 5 bases, and 15 bases lay between the germline ends. The germline V gene encodes CDR1 SGHTS and CDR2 YDEGEE. CDR3 region: CASSLAVLQGNEQYF. CDR3 bases: TGTGCCAGCAGCTTGGCAGTTCTTCAGGGGAACGAGCAGTACTTC.

The chain's CDR3 is CASSVKGLATYEQYF. For the CDR3, the DNA is TGTGCCAGCAGCGTGAAGGGACTAGCGACCTACGAGCAGTACTTC. The chain joins TRBV13 to TRBJ2-7, with 10 bases aligning to TRBD2. V lost 5 bases, J lost 2 bases, and 6 bases stayed unmatched. Germline V gene data show CDR1 as PRHDT and CDR2 as FYEKMQ (reference sequence). The CDR3 totals 15 residues.

CDR3 amino acids: CASSDRGGYGYTF. DNA of the CDR3: TGTGCCAGCAGTGACAGGGGCGGCTATGGCTACACCTTC. The genes are TRBV6-5 and TRBJ1-2, with 8 bases that match TRBD1. CDR1 is MNHEY and CDR2 is SVGAGI in the germline V gene. The ends lost 5 bases at V and 4 bases at J; junction bases unmatched: 3. The CDR3 is made up of 13 amino acids.

The V and J genes are TRBV28 and TRBJ2-3; TRBD1 is a possible D gene (6 bases). This CDR3 contains 16 residues. V dropped 7 bases and J dropped 2 bases, with 19 bases sitting between them. Germline lookup yields CDR1 MDHEN and CDR2 SYDVKM. CDR3 loop: CASIGMTGRFTDTQYF. CDR3 sequence (DNA): TGTGCCAGCATAGGAATGACAGGTAGATTCACAGATACGCAGTATTTT.

The chain is built from TRBV15 and TRBJ2-6; no definite D call. Per the germline V gene, CDR1 is LNHNV and CDR2 is YYDKDF (reference sequence). V lost 0 bases, J lost 0 bases, and 6 bases lay in between. The CDR3 sequence is 16 residues long. Here the CDR3 reads CATSRDRGSGANVLTF. The CDR3 coding sequence is TGTGCCACCAGCAGAGATCGCGGCTCTGGGGCCAACGTCCTGACTTTC.

The chain uses TRBV2 and TRBJ2-1; TRBD2 matches at 14 bases. This CDR3 spans 15 amino acids. CDR1 is SNHLY and CDR2 is FYNNEI in the germline V gene. V shed 8 bases, J shed 10 bases, and the junction held 10 bases outside the gene matches. CDR3 loop: CASLLTTSGRAEQFF. Written as DNA, the CDR3 is TGTGCCAGCCTACTAACGACTAGCGGGAGGGCCGAGCAGTTCTTC.

The chain links TRBV18 to TRBJ2-7, with D possibly TRBD1 on 5 matching bases. The CDR3 has 13 amino acids. Germline V gene data show CDR1 as KGHSH and CDR2 as LQKENI. Deletions cut 2 bases from V and 3 bases from J, with 8 bases between. CDR3 in amino acids: CASSPDQGYEQYF. DNA of the CDR3: TGTGCCAGCTCACCAGACCAGGGCTACGAGCAGTACTTC.

The rearrangement uses TRBV4-3 and TRBJ1-6, with no clear D. The CDR3 runs to 13 residues. Trimming left V 1 base short and J 7 bases short, with 5 bases between. Germline V CDR1 and CDR2: LGHNA, YSLEER. Here the CDR3 DNA reads TGCGCCAGCAGCCAAGTGTGGAATTCACCCCTCCACTTT. This gives the protein CASSQVWNSPLHF.

This clone occurred a few times. The rearrangement joins TRBV9 to TRBJ1-2; D gene uncertain. Trimming removed 4 bases from V and 8 bases from J, with 21 bases in between. The CDR3 is made up of 15 amino acids. Germline assignment: CDR1 SGDLS and CDR2 YYNGEE. CDR3 in DNA: TGTGCCAGCAGCCTTCGGTCGCAGGATCCTATGGGCTACACCTTC. Its protein is CASSLRSQDPMGYTF.

The chain has TRBV6-5 and TRBJ2-7; D not certain. CDR1 and CDR2 from the germline V gene are MNHEY and SVGAGI. The CDR3 contains 15 residues. V was shortened by 0 bases and J by 1 base, with 10 bases between the two germline ends. The CDR3 sequence: CASSYSNHGSYEQYF. The CDR3 DNA follows: TGTGCCAGCAGTTACTCGAATCACGGTTCCTACGAGCAGTACTTC.

At least ten counts were recorded for this clone. This sequence joins TRBV4-1 and TRBJ2-7; 7 nucleotides agree with TRBD1. The ends lost 1 base at V and 0 bases at J; junction bases unmatched: 9. The CDR3 is 17 residues long. Per the germline V gene, CDR1 is MGHRA and CDR2 is YSYEKL. Here the CDR3 DNA reads TGCGCCAGCAGCCAAGTTACTCGACAGGGAAGCTCCTACGAGCAGTACTTC. Translated: CASSQVTRQGSSYEQYF.

This chain joins TRBV2 and TRBJ2-3; D may correspond to TRBD1 or TRBD2 (5 bases each). Trimming took 2 bases from V and 6 from J, leaving 6 bases between them. The length of the CDR3 is 12 residues. Germline V gene sequence: CDR1 SNHLY, CDR2 FYNNEI. CDR3 in DNA: TGTGCCAGCAGTGAATGGGGGGATACGCAGTATTTT. Protein sequence: CASSEWGDTQYF.

The rearrangement uses TRBV9 and TRBJ2-3; unclear D gene. Between the trimmed V and J ends, which lost 4 bases and 10 bases, there was a span of 16 bases. CDR3 length: 13 residues. Germline V gives CDR1 SGDLS, CDR2 YYNGEE. The CDR3 DNA reads as TGTGCCAGCAGCTCGCCTAATCAAGTTGCGCAGTATTTT. It is translated as CASSSPNQVAQYF.

The V call is TRBV16, the J call TRBJ2-7, with D unclear. CDR1 and CDR2 from the germline V gene are KGHSY and FQNENV. V was cut by 0 bases and J by 0 bases, with 6 bases left in between. The CDR3 has 14 residues. CDR3 nucleotides: TGTGCCAGCAGCCAATCAATCAGCTCCTACGAGCAGTACTTC. Protein sequence: CASSQSISSYEQYF.